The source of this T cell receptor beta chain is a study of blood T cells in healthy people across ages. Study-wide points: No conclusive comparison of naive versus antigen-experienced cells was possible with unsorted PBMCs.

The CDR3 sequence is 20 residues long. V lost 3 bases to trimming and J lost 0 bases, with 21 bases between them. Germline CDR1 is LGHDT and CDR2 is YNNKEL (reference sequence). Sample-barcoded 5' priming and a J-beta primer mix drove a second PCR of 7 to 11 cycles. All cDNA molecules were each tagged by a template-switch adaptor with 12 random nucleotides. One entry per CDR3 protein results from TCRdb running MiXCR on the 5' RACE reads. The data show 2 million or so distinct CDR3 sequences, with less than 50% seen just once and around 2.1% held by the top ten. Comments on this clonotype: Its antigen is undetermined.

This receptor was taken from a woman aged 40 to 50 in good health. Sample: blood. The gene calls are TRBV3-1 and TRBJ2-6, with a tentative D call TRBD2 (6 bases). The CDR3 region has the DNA TGTGCCAGCAGCCACACCAGATTGGGCGGGACCGTCTCTGGGGCCAACGTCCTGACTTTC. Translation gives CASSHTRLGGTVSGANVLTF.